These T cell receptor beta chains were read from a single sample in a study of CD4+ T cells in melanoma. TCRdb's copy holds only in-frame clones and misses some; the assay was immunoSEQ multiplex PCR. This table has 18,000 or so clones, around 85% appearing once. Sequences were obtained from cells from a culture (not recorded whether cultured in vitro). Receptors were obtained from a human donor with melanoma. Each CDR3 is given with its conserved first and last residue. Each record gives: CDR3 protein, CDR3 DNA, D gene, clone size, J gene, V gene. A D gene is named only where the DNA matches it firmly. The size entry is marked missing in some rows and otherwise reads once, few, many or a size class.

CDR3 protein: CASSLGQGLTEAFF
CDR3 DNA: TGTGCCAGCAGCTTGGGACAGGGGTTGACTGAAGCTTTCTTT
D gene: TRBD1
clone size: -
J gene: TRBJ1-1
V gene: TRBV5-6

CDR3 protein: CASSQELQHGYTF
CDR3 DNA: TGCGCCAGCAGCCAAGAATTGCAACATGGCTACACCTTC
D gene: -
clone size: -
J gene: TRBJ1-2
V gene: TRBV4-1

CDR3 protein: CASSPPGGRGDSPLHF
CDR3 DNA: TGTGCCAGCAGCCCCCCGGGAGGACGGGGTGATTCACCCCTCCACTTT
D gene: -
clone size: -
J gene: TRBJ1-6
V gene: TRBV5-5

CDR3 protein: CASSLGSSIRNTEAFF
CDR3 DNA: TGCGCCAGCAGCTTGGGGTCGTCCATCAGGAACACTGAAGCTTTCTTT
D gene: -
clone size: -
J gene: TRBJ1-1
V gene: TRBV5-1

CDR3 protein: CAWSTRMNTEAFF
CDR3 DNA: TGTGCCTGGAGTACCAGAATGAACACTGAAGCTTTCTTT
D gene: -
clone size: few
J gene: TRBJ1-1
V gene: TRBV30

CDR3 protein: CASSQPAGRDNEQFF
CDR3 DNA: TGCGCCAGCAGCCAACCCGCGGGGCGCGACAATGAGCAGTTCTTC
D gene: -
clone size: -
J gene: TRBJ2-1
V gene: TRBV4-1

CDR3 protein: CASSTGTIYEQYF
CDR3 DNA: TGTGCCAGTAGTACCGGGACAATCTACGAGCAGTACTTC
D gene: -
clone size: -
J gene: TRBJ2-7
V gene: TRBV19

CDR3 protein: CSVEDYGRGGSYNEQFF
CDR3 DNA: TGCAGCGTTGAAGATTATGGGCGGGGGGGGTCCTACAATGAGCAGTTCTTC
D gene: TRBD2
clone size: -
J gene: TRBJ2-1
V gene: TRBV29-1

CDR3 protein: CASSRDGGTTDTQYF
CDR3 DNA: TGCGCCAGCAGCAGGGACGGGGGGACCACAGATACGCAGTATTTT
D gene: TRBD2
clone size: -
J gene: TRBJ2-3
V gene: TRBV5-1

CDR3 protein: CASSGATGEVIITEAFF
CDR3 DNA: TGTGCCAGCAGCGGGGCGACAGGGGAGGTCATAATCACTGAAGCTTTCTTT
D gene: TRBD1
clone size: once
J gene: TRBJ1-1
V gene: TRBV5-6

CDR3 protein: CASSLTILTGSFF
CDR3 DNA: TGTGCCAGCAGTCTAACCATCCTAACCGGGTCCTTCTTC
D gene: -
clone size: -
J gene: TRBJ1-2
V gene: TRBV6-6

CDR3 protein: CASSFRTANHEQFF
CDR3 DNA: TGCGCCAGCAGCTTTAGGACAGCAAACCATGAGCAGTTCTTC
D gene: -
clone size: -
J gene: TRBJ2-1
V gene: TRBV5-1

CDR3 protein: CASSEISWAGRTQETQYF
CDR3 DNA: TGTGCCAGCAGTGAAATCTCTTGGGCGGGCCGAACTCAAGAGACCCAGTACTTC
D gene: -
clone size: -
J gene: TRBJ2-5
V gene: TRBV2

CDR3 protein: CASSSAGAARMNTEAFF
CDR3 DNA: TGCGCCAGCAGCTCTGCAGGGGCGGCAAGGATGAACACTGAAGCTTTCTTT
D gene: -
clone size: -
J gene: TRBJ1-1
V gene: TRBV5-1

CDR3 protein: CASSYGTSPSNPYYTF
CDR3 DNA: TGTGCCAGCAGTTACGGGACATCCCCGTCCAATCCATACTACACCTTC
D gene: -
clone size: -
J gene: TRBJ1-2
V gene: TRBV6-6

CDR3 protein: CVHSGAQETQYF
CDR3 DNA: TGTGTCCATAGCGGGGCTCAAGAGACCCAGTACTTC
D gene: TRBD2
clone size: -
J gene: TRBJ2-5
V gene: TRBV19

CDR3 protein: CASSEAPFFGTGFYGYTF
CDR3 DNA: TGTGCCAGCAGTGAAGCCCCATTTTTCGGGACAGGGTTTTATGGCTACACCTTC
D gene: TRBD1
clone size: -
J gene: TRBJ1-2
V gene: TRBV2

CDR3 protein: CASSLMTGFDSDSPLHF
CDR3 DNA: TGTGCCAGCAGCTTAATGACAGGTTTCGATTCGGATTCACCCCTCCACTTT
D gene: -
clone size: few
J gene: TRBJ1-6
V gene: TRBV5-4

CDR3 protein: CASSLEGQNTEAFF
CDR3 DNA: TGCGCCAGCAGCTTGGAGGGACAGAACACTGAAGCTTTCTTT
D gene: -
clone size: few
J gene: TRBJ1-1
V gene: TRBV5-1

CDR3 protein: CASSSSGSLTEAFF
CDR3 DNA: TGTGCCAGCTCATCTAGCGGCAGTTTAACTGAAGCTTTCTTT
D gene: -
clone size: -
J gene: TRBJ1-1
V gene: TRBV18

CDR3 protein: CASSGLGGGAGEETQYF
CDR3 DNA: TGTGCCAGCAGTGGTCTGGGCGGGGGGGCAGGCGAGGAGACCCAGTACTTC
D gene: TRBD2
clone size: -
J gene: TRBJ2-5
V gene: TRBV2

CDR3 protein: CASRGGTSGDSGQYF
CDR3 DNA: TGTGCCAGCAGAGGCGGGACTAGCGGTGATTCGGGTCAGTACTTC
D gene: TRBD2
clone size: -
J gene: TRBJ2-7
V gene: TRBV2

CDR3 protein: CASSKQSGGNYEQYF
CDR3 DNA: TGTGCCAGCAGCAAACAGTCAGGGGGCAACTACGAGCAGTACTTC
D gene: -
clone size: once
J gene: TRBJ2-7
V gene: TRBV21-1

CDR3 protein: CASRDRYTDTQYF
CDR3 DNA: TGTGCCAGCAGAGACAGGTACACAGATACGCAGTATTTT
D gene: -
clone size: once
J gene: TRBJ2-3
V gene: TRBV27

CDR3 protein: CASRTDRFYEQYF
CDR3 DNA: TGTGCCAGCAGGACGGACAGGTTCTACGAGCAGTACTTC
D gene: TRBD1
clone size: -
J gene: TRBJ2-7
V gene: TRBV2

CDR3 protein: CASSVEGADNEQFF
CDR3 DNA: TGTGCCAGCAGTGTAGAGGGGGCCGACAATGAGCAGTTCTTC
D gene: TRBD1
clone size: few
J gene: TRBJ2-1
V gene: TRBV2

CDR3 protein: CASSGPGKPPGNTIYF
CDR3 DNA: TGTGCCAGCAGCGGTCCAGGGAAGCCTCCCGGAAACACCATATATTTT
D gene: -
clone size: -
J gene: TRBJ1-3
V gene: TRBV2

CDR3 protein: CASAGLPGAFSGNTIYF
CDR3 DNA: TGTGCCAGCGCAGGCCTGCCAGGGGCGTTCTCTGGAAACACCATATATTTT
D gene: -
clone size: -
J gene: TRBJ1-3
V gene: TRBV7-2

CDR3 protein: CASIYDPSGVYNEQFF
CDR3 DNA: TGTGCCAGCATCTACGACCCGTCCGGAGTCTACAATGAGCAGTTCTTC
D gene: -
clone size: -
J gene: TRBJ2-1
V gene: TRBV6-6

CDR3 protein: CASSFRGLGNTEAFF
CDR3 DNA: TGCGCCAGCAGCTTTAGGGGACTGGGGAACACTGAAGCTTTCTTT
D gene: -
clone size: -
J gene: TRBJ1-1
V gene: TRBV5-1

CDR3 protein: CASSQVGVVIETQYF
CDR3 DNA: TGCGCCAGCAGCCAAGTGGGGGTAGTTATAGAGACCCAGTACTTC
D gene: -
clone size: -
J gene: TRBJ2-5
V gene: TRBV4-1

CDR3 protein: CAWSPPDRVADTQYF
CDR3 DNA: TGTGCCTGGTCCCCCCCGGACAGGGTGGCAGATACGCAGTATTTT
D gene: TRBD1
clone size: -
J gene: TRBJ2-3
V gene: TRBV30

CDR3 protein: CASTPTSGPTGELFF
CDR3 DNA: TGTGCCAGCACCCCGACTAGCGGGCCCACCGGGGAGCTGTTTTTT
D gene: TRBD2
clone size: -
J gene: TRBJ2-2
V gene: TRBV7-2

CDR3 protein: CASSRTRIPTDTQYF
CDR3 DNA: TGTGCCAGCAGCCGGACTAGAATCCCGACAGATACGCAGTATTTT
D gene: TRBD2
clone size: -
J gene: TRBJ2-3
V gene: TRBV4-2

CDR3 protein: CASSNETVLPHNEQFF
CDR3 DNA: TGTGCCAGCAGTAACGAGACAGTCCTTCCCCACAATGAGCAGTTCTTC
D gene: -
clone size: -
J gene: TRBJ2-1
V gene: TRBV27

CDR3 protein: CASRSGTSSYNEQFF
CDR3 DNA: TGTGCCAGCAGGAGCGGGACTAGTTCCTACAATGAGCAGTTCTTC
D gene: TRBD2
clone size: -
J gene: TRBJ2-1
V gene: TRBV6-1